The 15 T cell receptor beta chains reported below all come from one sample, sequenced in a study of technical replicates of blood from several donors. TCRdb's table, derived via immunoSEQ multiplex PCR, lists solely in-frame clones and lacks some. The sample shows over 55,000 clones, around 91% of them seen only once. What was sequenced was PBMCs. These receptor sequences come from a human donor in good health. Some clones in this sample may be carry-over from other donors' samples.

This clone was seen once. V usage is TRBV5-3 and J usage is TRBJ1-1, with 9 bases fitting TRBD1. TRBV5-3 is designated an ORF whose function remains uncertain. The J segment lost 2 bases and the V segment lost 0 bases, leaving 14 bases of the junction unmatched. The CDR3 extends over 19 amino acids. Written as DNA, the CDR3 is TGTGCCAGAAGCTTGGGGGGACAGGGAATTCTAAGGTACAACACTGAAGCTTTCTTT. Its translation: CARSLGGQGILRYNTEAFF.

This chain joins TRBV2 and TRBJ2-7; 7 bases map to TRBD2. The junction had 8 bases not matched to a gene; V was cut back by 6 bases and J by 3 bases. Germline assignment: CDR1 SNHLY and CDR2 FYNNEI. The CDR3 runs 14 residues. For the CDR3, the DNA is TGTGCCAGCAGGGTGGGAGGGCCGGGCTACGAGCAGTACTTC. This sequence encodes CASRVGGPGYEQYF. The full variable domain, rest sourced from reference TRBV2 and TRBJ2-7, is EPEVTQTPSHQVTQMGQEVILRCVPISNHLYFYWYRQILGQKVEFLVSFYNNEISEKSEIFDDQFSVERPDGSNFTLKIRSTKLEDSAMYFCASRVGGPGYEQYFGPGTRLTVT.

The rearrangement uses TRBV9 and TRBJ2-7, with D perhaps matching TRBD2 (6 bases). From germline, CDR1 is SGDLS and CDR2 YYNGEE. This CDR3 is built from 14 residues. V was cut by 3 bases and J by 3 bases, with 13 bases left in between. The CDR3 bases are TGTGCCAGCAGCGGAACGGGAGTTGACTACGAGCAGTACTTC. Translation gives CASSGTGVDYEQYF.

A single count supports this clone. V is TRBV11-2 and J is TRBJ1-1, with 9 bases identical to TRBD1. Germline CDR1 is SGHAT and CDR2 is FQNNGV. The J segment lost 4 bases and the V segment lost 4 bases, leaving 10 bases of the junction unmatched. This CDR3 is 16 amino acids long. The CDR3 DNA follows: TGTGCCAGCAGCTGGGCACAGGGGGCTCTAGGCACTGAAGCTTTCTTT. It codes for CASSWAQGALGTEAFF.

Here the CDR3 reads CASSMRVSDEKLFF. DNA of the CDR3: TGTGCCAGCAGTATGAGGGTATCCGATGAAAAACTGTTTTTT. The V gene is TRBV7-9, the J gene TRBJ1-4, with no clear D. V was shortened by 6 bases and J by 6 bases, with 14 bases between the two germline ends. Germline V lookup: CDR1 SEHNR, CDR2 FQNEAQ (reference sequence). The CDR3 has 14 residues.

This chain joins TRBV29-1 and TRBJ2-1; D possibly corresponds to TRBD2 (6 bases). Trimming cost V 6 bases and J 8 bases, with 20 bases left between them. Germline-derived CDR1 and CDR2 are SQVTM and ANQGSEA. The CDR3 contains 14 residues. The CDR3 DNA is TGCAGCGTCGCGGGACTCCTTTGGACCCATGAGCAGTTCTTC. This sequence encodes CSVAGLLWTHEQFF.

This chain joins TRBV9 and TRBJ2-6, with 7 nucleotides matching TRBD1. Losses at the gene ends were 3 bases for V and 2 bases for J; bases not matched to a gene: 8. The CDR3 consists of 17 residues. Looked up from germline, CDR1 is SGDLS and CDR2 is YYNGEE. The CDR3 region has the DNA TGTGCCAGCAGCGGCTACAGGGGAAGGACTGGGGCCAACGTCCTGACTTTC. Residues: CASSGYRGRTGANVLTF.

The chain employs TRBV2 and TRBJ1-2; 9 nucleotides line up with TRBD1. V lost 7 bases, J lost 5 bases, and 8 bases stayed unmatched. The CDR3 consists of 14 residues. Looked up from germline, CDR1 is SNHLY and CDR2 is FYNNEI. CDR3 sequence reads: CASIPGTGFYGYTF. The CDR3 DNA reads TGTGCCAGCATCCCCGGGACAGGGTTTTATGGCTACACCTTC.

With regard to this clone: The same CDR3 can be traced to other DNA sequences in this sample. This chain links TRBV29-1 with TRBJ1-2; TRBD1 matches 7 bases. Per germline, CDR1 SQVTM and CDR2 ANQGSEA. The trim removed 1 base at V and 2 bases at J, leaving 1 base unmatched. The CDR3 has 13 amino acids. For the CDR3, the DNA is TGCAGCGTTGAAGGACAGGGAAACTATGGCTACACCTTC. This codes for CSVEGQGNYGYTF.

V is TRBV7-2 and J is TRBJ2-3; D remains ambiguous. The length of the CDR3 is 14 residues. V lost 1 base and J 4 bases, leaving 9 bases between the germline ends. Germline CDR1 is SGHTA and CDR2 is FQGNSA. The CDR3 DNA is TGTGCCAGCAGCTTAGGCCCTAGTTCAGATACGCAGTATTTT. Its translation is CASSLGPSSDTQYF.

V is TRBV19 and J is TRBJ1-1, with D unresolved. Looked up from germline, CDR1 is LNHDA and CDR2 is SQIVND (reference sequence). The ends were cut back, 7 bases at V and 2 bases at J, with 11 bases in the middle. CDR3 length equals 13 residues. CDR3: CASTRQSNTEAFF. The CDR3 DNA sequence: TGTGCCAGTACCAGGCAGTCCAACACTGAAGCTTTCTTT.

The gene calls are TRBV5-1 and TRBJ2-3, with 9 bases fitting TRBD2. V was clipped by 6 bases and J by 0 bases; unmatched bases: 14. Germline assignment: CDR1 SGHRS and CDR2 YFSETQ. The CDR3 loop spans 18 amino acids. The CDR3 nucleotides read TGCGCCAGCAAAACCCCAGATGCTACTAGCGGGAGCACAGATACGCAGTATTTT. The encoded protein is CASKTPDATSGSTDTQYF.

The chain carries TRBV5-8 and TRBJ2-2; D may be TRBD2 (7 bases). Germline V CDR1 and CDR2: SGHTS, YDEGEE. CDR3 size: 17 residues. The ends were cut back, 3 bases at V and 0 bases at J, with 15 bases in the middle. CDR3 residues: CASSWEGHSANTGELFF. For the CDR3, the DNA is TGTGCCAGCAGCTGGGAGGGACACTCCGCGAACACCGGGGAGCTGTTTTTT.

The chain couples TRBV5-1 to TRBJ2-1; D might be TRBD2 (5 bases). The CDR3 is 14 amino acids. Germline CDR1 and CDR2: SGHRS and YFSETQ. V was clipped by 4 bases and J by 9 bases, with 17 bases between them. In DNA form, the CDR3 reads TGCGCCAGCAGCCCGGAACTAGGCTATGGTGAGCAGTTCTTC. This codes for CASSPELGYGEQFF.

The chain recombines TRBV9 with TRBJ2-3; TRBD1 agrees at 9 bases. The ends lost 8 bases at V and 4 bases at J; junction bases unmatched: 8. The CDR3 consists of 14 residues. The germline V gene has CDR1 SGDLS and CDR2 YYNGEE. This CDR3 is CARGRDREADTQYF. In DNA form, the CDR3 reads TGTGCCAGGGGTAGGGACAGGGAAGCAGATACGCAGTATTTT.